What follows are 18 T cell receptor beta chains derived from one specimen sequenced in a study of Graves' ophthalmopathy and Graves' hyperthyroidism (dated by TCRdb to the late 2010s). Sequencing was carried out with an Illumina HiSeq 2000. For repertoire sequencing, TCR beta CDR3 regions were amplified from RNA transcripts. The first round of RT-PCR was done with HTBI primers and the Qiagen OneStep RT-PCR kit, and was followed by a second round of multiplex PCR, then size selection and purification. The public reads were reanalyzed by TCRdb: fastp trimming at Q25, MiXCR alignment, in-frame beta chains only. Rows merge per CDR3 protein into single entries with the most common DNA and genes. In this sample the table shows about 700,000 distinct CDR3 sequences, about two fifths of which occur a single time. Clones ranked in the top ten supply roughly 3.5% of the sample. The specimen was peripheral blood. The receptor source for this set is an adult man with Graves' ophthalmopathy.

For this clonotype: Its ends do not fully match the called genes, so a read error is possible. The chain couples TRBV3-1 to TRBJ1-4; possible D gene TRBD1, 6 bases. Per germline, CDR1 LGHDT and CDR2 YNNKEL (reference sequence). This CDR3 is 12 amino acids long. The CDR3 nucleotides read TGTGCCAGCAGCCAAGGGGCCACAGGGACCGTTTTT. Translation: CASSQGATGTVF.

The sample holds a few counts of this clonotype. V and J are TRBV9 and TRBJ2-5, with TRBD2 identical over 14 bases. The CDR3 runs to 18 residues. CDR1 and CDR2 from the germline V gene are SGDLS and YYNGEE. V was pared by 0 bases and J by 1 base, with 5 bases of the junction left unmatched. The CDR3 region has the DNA TGTGCCAGCAGCGTAGCTACCGGGACTAGCGGGGGCCAAGAGACCCAGTACTTC. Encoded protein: CASSVATGTSGGQETQYF.

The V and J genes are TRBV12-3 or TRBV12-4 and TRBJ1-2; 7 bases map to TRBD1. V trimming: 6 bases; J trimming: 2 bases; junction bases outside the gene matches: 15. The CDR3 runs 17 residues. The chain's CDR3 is CASSVGGGGSSNYGYTF. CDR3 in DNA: TGTGCCAGCAGCGTAGGAGGGGGCGGATCATCGAACTATGGCTACACCTTC.

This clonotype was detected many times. CDR3 region: CATNGDRGGTEAFF. For the CDR3, the DNA is TGTGCCACGAACGGGGATCGCGGTGGGACTGAAGCTTTCTTT. This chain links TRBV19 with TRBJ1-1; D gene uncertain. Germline CDR1 is LNHDA and CDR2 is SQIVND (reference sequence). The CDR3 runs to 14 residues. The germline V and J ends were trimmed by 10 bases and 5 bases, with 20 bases remaining between them.

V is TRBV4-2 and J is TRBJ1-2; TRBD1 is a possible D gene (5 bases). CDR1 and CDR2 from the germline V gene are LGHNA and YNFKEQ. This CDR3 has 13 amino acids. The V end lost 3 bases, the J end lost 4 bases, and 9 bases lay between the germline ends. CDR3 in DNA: TGTGCCAGCAGCCAGGGGCTGGGCTATGGCTACACCTTC. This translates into CASSQGLGYGYTF.

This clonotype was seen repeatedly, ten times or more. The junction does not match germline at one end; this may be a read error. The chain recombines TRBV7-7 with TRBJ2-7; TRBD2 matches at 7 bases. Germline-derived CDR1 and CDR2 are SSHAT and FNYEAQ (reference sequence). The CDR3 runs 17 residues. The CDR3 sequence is CASSTEDERGLSYEQYF. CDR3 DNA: TGTGCTAGCAGTACGGAAGATGAGCGGGGTTTATCCTACGAGCAGTACTTC.

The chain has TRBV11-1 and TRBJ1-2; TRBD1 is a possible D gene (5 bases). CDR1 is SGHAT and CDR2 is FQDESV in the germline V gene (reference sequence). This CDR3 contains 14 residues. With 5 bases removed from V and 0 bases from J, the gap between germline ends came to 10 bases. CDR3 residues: CASSAGPPNYGYTF. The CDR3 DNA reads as TGTGCCAGCAGCGCAGGGCCGCCTAACTATGGCTACACCTTC.

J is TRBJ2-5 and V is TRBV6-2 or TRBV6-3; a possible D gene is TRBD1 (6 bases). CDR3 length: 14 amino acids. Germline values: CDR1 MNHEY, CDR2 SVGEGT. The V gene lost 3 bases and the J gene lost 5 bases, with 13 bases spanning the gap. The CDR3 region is CASSYRTVPETQYF. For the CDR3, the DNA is TGTGCCAGCAGTTATAGGACAGTGCCGGAGACCCAGTACTTC.

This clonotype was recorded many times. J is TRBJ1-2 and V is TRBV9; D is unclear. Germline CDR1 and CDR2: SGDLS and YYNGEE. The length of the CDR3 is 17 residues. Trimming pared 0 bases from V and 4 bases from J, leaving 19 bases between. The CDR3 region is CASSVGGTGTESYGYTF. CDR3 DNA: TGTGCCAGCAGCGTAGGAGGAACTGGAACAGAATCCTATGGCTACACCTTC. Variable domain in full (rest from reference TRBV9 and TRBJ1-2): DSGVTQTPKHLITATGQRVTLRCSPRSGDLSVYWYQQSLDQGLQFLIQYYNGEERAKGNILERFSAQQFPDLHSELNLSSLELGDSALYFCASSVGGTGTESYGYTFGSGTRLTVV.

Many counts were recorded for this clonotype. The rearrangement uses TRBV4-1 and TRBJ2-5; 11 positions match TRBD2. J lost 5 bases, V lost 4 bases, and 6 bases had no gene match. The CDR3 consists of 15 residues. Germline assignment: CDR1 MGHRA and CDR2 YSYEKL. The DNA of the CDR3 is TGCGCCAGCAGCCGAACTAGCGGGAGCGGCGAGACCCAGTACTTC. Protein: CASSRTSGSGETQYF.

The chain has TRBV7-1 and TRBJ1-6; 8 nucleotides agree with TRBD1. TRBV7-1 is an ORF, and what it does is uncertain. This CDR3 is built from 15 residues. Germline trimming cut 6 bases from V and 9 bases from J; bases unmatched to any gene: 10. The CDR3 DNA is TGTGCCAGCAGGTCTATACAGGGGGTTAGTTCACCCCTCCACTTT. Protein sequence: CASRSIQGVSSPLHF.

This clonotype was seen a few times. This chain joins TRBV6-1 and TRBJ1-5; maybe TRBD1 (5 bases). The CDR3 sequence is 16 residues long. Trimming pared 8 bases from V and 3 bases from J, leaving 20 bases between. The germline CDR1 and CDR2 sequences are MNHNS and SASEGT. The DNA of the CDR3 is TGTGCCAGCTCTGGGAGATTTGGGACCAACAATCAGCCCCAGCATTTT. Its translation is CASSGRFGTNNQPQHF.

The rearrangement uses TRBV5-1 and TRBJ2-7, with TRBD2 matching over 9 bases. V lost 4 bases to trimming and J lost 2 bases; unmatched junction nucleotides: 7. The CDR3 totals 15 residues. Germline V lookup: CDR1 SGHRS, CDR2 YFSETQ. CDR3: CASSMETSGAYEQYF. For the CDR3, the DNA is TGCGCCAGCAGCATGGAGACTAGCGGTGCCTACGAGCAGTACTTC.

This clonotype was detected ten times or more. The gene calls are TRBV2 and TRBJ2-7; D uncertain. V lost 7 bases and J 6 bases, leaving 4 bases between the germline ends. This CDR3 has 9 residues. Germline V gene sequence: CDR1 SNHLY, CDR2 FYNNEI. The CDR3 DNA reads TGTGCCAGCACTCCCGAGCAGTACTTC. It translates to CASTPEQYF.

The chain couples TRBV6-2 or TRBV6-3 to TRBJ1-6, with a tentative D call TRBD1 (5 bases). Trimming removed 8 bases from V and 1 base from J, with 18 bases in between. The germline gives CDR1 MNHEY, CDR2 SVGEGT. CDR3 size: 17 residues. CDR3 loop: CASSNLRDGSYNSPLHF. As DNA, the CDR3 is TGTGCCAGCTCCAACCTCCGGGACGGGTCCTATAATTCACCCCTCCACTTT.

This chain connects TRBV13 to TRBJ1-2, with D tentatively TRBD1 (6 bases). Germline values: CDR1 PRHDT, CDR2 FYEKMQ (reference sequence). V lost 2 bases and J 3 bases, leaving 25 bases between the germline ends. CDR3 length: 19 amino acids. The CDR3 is CASSLRWGVRGPPDYGYTF. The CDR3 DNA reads TGTGCCAGCAGCTTACGGTGGGGAGTCCGGGGGCCTCCTGACTATGGCTACACCTTC.

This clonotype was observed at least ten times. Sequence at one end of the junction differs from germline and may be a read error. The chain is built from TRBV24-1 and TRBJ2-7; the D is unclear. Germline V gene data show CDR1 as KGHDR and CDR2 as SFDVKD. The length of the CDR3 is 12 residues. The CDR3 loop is CATSAGSYEQHF. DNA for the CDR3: TGTGCCACCAGTGCAGGCTCCTACGAGCAGCACTTC.

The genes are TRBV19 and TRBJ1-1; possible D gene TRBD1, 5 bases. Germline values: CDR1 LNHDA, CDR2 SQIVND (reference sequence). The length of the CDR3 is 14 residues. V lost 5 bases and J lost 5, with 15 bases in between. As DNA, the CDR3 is TGTGCCAGTAGTGGTGACAGACTGGGAACTGAAGCTTTCTTT. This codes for CASSGDRLGTEAFF.